These 29 T cell receptor beta chains were sequenced from one sample in a study of T cell responses to AZD1222 COVID-19 vaccine. Repertoires were generated with immunoSEQ multiplex PCR, while TCRdb's copy carries only in-frame clones and drops some. The profile shows about 200,000 clones, about 93% of them singletons. Sequenced here: peripheral blood, sampled on day 0 of MenACWY control vaccination. The receptor source for this set is an adult in good health.

The V call is TRBV5-1, the J call TRBJ2-2; 9 bases are shared with TRBD2. In germline, CDR1 is SGHRS, CDR2 YFSETQ. The CDR3 is 14 amino acids. With 6 bases clipped from V and 7 bases from J, the junction kept 7 bases outside the gene matches. Here the CDR3 reads CASKGASGVGELFF. The CDR3 bases are TGCGCCAGCAAGGGTGCTAGCGGGGTCGGGGAGCTGTTTTTT.

The chain is built from TRBV18 and TRBJ2-5, with 7 bases aligning to TRBD1. This CDR3 has 16 residues. CDR1 and CDR2 (germline): KGHSH, LQKENI. The V and J ends lost 0 bases and 4 bases, in that order; junction bases with no gene match: 8. CDR3 nucleotides: TGTGCCAGCTCACCACCGAGATCGACAGGGAGAGAGACCCAGTACTTC. Amino acid sequence: CASSPPRSTGRETQYF.

V gene TRBV3-1 (or the pseudogene TRBV3-2) combines with J gene TRBJ2-7; TRBD1 or TRBD2 may be the D gene (6 bases each). V lost 2 bases and J 7 bases, leaving 9 bases between the germline ends. Germline V gene data show CDR1 as LGHDT and CDR2 as YNNKEL (reference sequence). This CDR3 has 12 amino acids. CDR3 nucleotide sequence: TGTGCCAGCAGCCAAACAGGGAGGGAGCAGTACTTC. Translating it yields CASSQTGREQYF.

The V call is TRBV24-1, the J call TRBJ1-2; possibly TRBD1 for D (5 bases). V was shortened by 2 bases and J by 2 bases, with 14 bases between the two germline ends. This CDR3 region has 16 residues. Germline V gives CDR1 KGHDR, CDR2 SFDVKD. CDR3: CATSDSGTRGNYGYTF. The CDR3 bases are TGTGCCACCAGTGATTCCGGGACCAGAGGGAACTATGGCTACACCTTC.

This clone was recorded only once. This rearrangement joins TRBV4-3 to TRBJ2-2, with a weak D call TRBD2 (7 bases). From germline, CDR1 is LGHNA and CDR2 YSLEER. V was trimmed by 1 base and J by 4 bases, leaving 16 bases between them. The length of the CDR3 is 17 residues. The CDR3 loop is CASSQGGGGATTGELFF. The CDR3 coding sequence is TGCGCCAGCAGCCAAGGAGGGGGGGGTGCGACCACCGGGGAGCTGTTTTTT.

The chain couples TRBV7-9 to TRBJ1-2; D gene unclear. Germline V gene sequence: CDR1 SEHNR, CDR2 FQNEAQ (reference sequence). The length of the CDR3 is 13 residues. The V end was cut by 3 bases, the J end by 8 bases, with 13 bases between. DNA for the CDR3: TGTGCCAGCAGCTTCGTGCAGGAAAAGGGCTACACCTTC. Translating it yields CASSFVQEKGYTF. Drawing the rest from reference TRBV7-9 and TRBJ1-2, the complete variable domain is DTGVSQNPRHKITKRGQNVTFRCDPISEHNRLYWYRQTLGQGPEFLTYFQNEAQLEKSRLLSDRFSAERPKGSFSTLEIQRTEQGDSAMYLCASSFVQEKGYTFGSGTRLTVV.

V and J are TRBV7-2 and TRBJ1-3; D is undetermined. The CDR3 consists of 15 residues. V dropped 0 bases and J dropped 0 bases, with 6 bases sitting between them. Germline V gene data show CDR1 as SGHTA and CDR2 as FQGNSA. CDR3 protein: CASSLAGVSGNTIYF. The DNA of the CDR3 is TGTGCCAGCAGCTTAGCGGGTGTCTCTGGAAACACCATATATTTT.

The chain is built from TRBV3-1 (or the pseudogene TRBV3-2) and TRBJ1-1; D remains unclear. CDR3 length equals 14 residues. Looked up from germline, CDR1 is LGHDT and CDR2 is YNNKEL (reference sequence). The V and J ends lost 0 bases and 4 bases respectively, with 9 bases between them. CDR3 amino acids: CASSQERLFTEAFF. CDR3 DNA sequence: TGTGCCAGCAGCCAAGAAAGATTGTTCACTGAAGCTTTCTTT.

V usage is TRBV19 and J usage is TRBJ1-5; D remains ambiguous. This CDR3 region has 15 residues. V was pared by 3 bases and J by 8 bases, with 17 bases between. Per germline, CDR1 LNHDA and CDR2 SQIVND (reference sequence). The DNA of the CDR3 is TGTGCCAGTAGTATGCGCCTATCGCAGCGGAAGCCCCAGCATTTT. Its protein product is CASSMRLSQRKPQHF.

This clone was recorded only once. The chain employs TRBV11-3 and TRBJ1-3; possibly TRBD1 for D (6 bases). The V gene lost 4 bases and the J gene lost 2 bases, with 12 bases spanning the gap. The CDR3 totals 15 residues. From germline, CDR1 is SGHNT and CDR2 YENEEA. The CDR3 DNA follows: TGTGCCAGCAGCTCCGGAGGGGGTCCTGGAAACACCATATATTTT. This encodes CASSSGGGPGNTIYF.

V is TRBV18 and J is TRBJ1-3; TRBD1 matches at 11 bases. CDR3 length: 18 residues. The V gene's germline CDR1 is KGHSH and CDR2 LQKENI. The J segment lost 4 bases and the V segment lost 2 bases, leaving 10 bases of the junction unmatched. The CDR3: CASSPFAGTGGSGNTIYF. CDR3 in DNA: TGTGCCAGCTCACCATTTGCCGGGACAGGGGGTTCGGGAAACACCATATATTTT.

The CDR3 DNA reads as TGTGCCAGCAGCCGCTTTTTCGGGACAACTAATGAAAAACTGTTTTTT. Its protein product is CASSRFFGTTNEKLFF. The chain employs TRBV14 and TRBJ1-4; no clear D gene. V lost 4 bases and J lost 0, with 12 bases in between. The germline gives CDR1 SGHDN, CDR2 FVKESK. This CDR3 region has 16 residues.

This chain uses TRBV5-1 with TRBJ1-4; D not resolved. CDR3 length: 14 residues. The germline V gene has CDR1 SGHRS and CDR2 YFSETQ. The V gene lost 2 bases and the J gene lost 0 bases, with 5 bases spanning the gap. The CDR3 nucleotides read TGCGCCAGCAGCTTAAGGGCAACTAATGAAAAACTGTTTTTT. This sequence encodes CASSLRATNEKLFF.

The V and J genes are TRBV23-1 and TRBJ1-1; 7 bases are shared with TRBD1. TRBV23-1 is recorded as an ORF, its role being uncertain. The ends lost 3 bases at V and 0 bases at J; junction bases unmatched: 4. The CDR3 has 15 amino acids. The CDR3, as DNA: TGCGCCAGCAGTCACCCGGGACAGATGAACACTGAAGCTTTCTTT. As protein: CASSHPGQMNTEAFF.

As DNA, the CDR3 is TGTGCCAGCAGCTTAAGGGAACCAGGGCATCAGCCCCAGCATTTT. This encodes CASSLREPGHQPQHF. The chain has TRBV5-6 and TRBJ1-5; D is possibly TRBD1 (5 bases). The V end was cut by 2 bases, the J end by 5 bases, with 14 bases between. The CDR3 consists of 15 residues. Germline CDR1 and CDR2: SGHDT and YYEEEE.

The chain uses TRBV27 and TRBJ1-5; tentative D call: TRBD1 (5 bases). The length of the CDR3 is 15 residues. The V end was cut by 4 bases, the J end by 0 bases, with 10 bases between. Germline V CDR1 and CDR2: MNHEY, SMNVEV (reference sequence). This CDR3 reads CASSSRQTSNQPQHF. The CDR3, as DNA: TGTGCCAGCAGTTCCAGACAGACTAGCAATCAGCCCCAGCATTTT.

The rearrangement links TRBV7-2 to TRBJ1-6; D is unclear. The germline V and J ends were trimmed by 3 bases and 6 bases, with 9 bases remaining between them. The germline V gene has CDR1 SGHTA and CDR2 FQGNSA. The CDR3 is 14 residues long. The CDR3 coding sequence is TGTGCCAGCAGCTTGAGTCGCATTAATTCACCCCTCCACTTT. Amino acids: CASSLSRINSPLHF. Together with reference TRBV7-2 and TRBJ1-6, the CDR3 gives the full variable domain: GAGVSQSPSNKVTEKGKDVELRCDPISGHTALYWYRQSLGQGLEFLIYFQGNSAPDKSGLPSDRFSAERTGGSVSTLTIQRTQQEDSAVYLCASSLSRINSPLHFGNGTRLTVT.

This clone was seen once. The V call is TRBV5-1, the J call TRBJ2-3; the match to TRBD2 covers 7 bases. Per the germline V gene, CDR1 is SGHRS and CDR2 is YFSETQ. V was clipped by 5 bases and J by 4 bases; unmatched bases: 7. CDR3 length equals 14 residues. For the CDR3, the DNA is TGCGCCAGCAGTTCCCTAGCGGTGGCAGATACGCAGTATTTT. This sequence encodes CASSSLAVADTQYF. Full variable domain (remainder filled in from reference TRBV5-1 and TRBJ2-3): KAGVTQTPRYLIKTRGQQVTLSCSPISGHRSVSWYQQTPGQGLQFLFEYFSETQRNKGNFPGRFSGRQFSNSRSEMNVSTLELGDSALYLCASSSLAVADTQYFGPGTRLTVL.

The genes are TRBV3-1 (or the pseudogene TRBV3-2) and TRBJ1-2, with D tentatively TRBD1 (5 bases). Deletions cut 1 base from V and 4 bases from J, with 19 bases between. CDR1 is LGHDT, CDR2 YNNKEL, per germline (reference sequence). The CDR3 has 17 amino acids. The CDR3 sequence: CASSQAAASLGGYGYTF. As DNA, the CDR3 is TGTGCCAGCAGCCAAGCAGCGGCGAGCCTTGGGGGCTATGGCTACACCTTC.

CDR3 DNA sequence: TGTGCCAGCAGCCCCAGGGGGCGTGGGAACACTGAAGCTTTCTTT. Its translation: CASSPRGRGNTEAFF. This chain uses TRBV6-2 or TRBV6-3 with TRBJ1-1, with 8 bases that match TRBD1. V lost 6 bases, J lost 1 base, and 7 bases stayed unmatched. Germline loops: CDR1 MNHEY, CDR2 SVGEGT. The CDR3 runs 15 residues.

This clone was counted once. The V and J genes are TRBV6-5 and TRBJ2-1, with 9 bases lining up with TRBD1. This CDR3 has 15 amino acids. The J segment lost 7 bases and the V segment lost 6 bases, leaving 10 bases of the junction unmatched. Germline V gene lookup returns CDR1 MNHEY and CDR2 SVGAGI. DNA for the CDR3: TGTGCCAGCAGCCGCTCCGGGACAGGGTGGAATGAGCAGTTCTTC. It yields the protein CASSRSGTGWNEQFF.

The chain recombines TRBV4-2 with TRBJ1-3; D gene unclear. V lost 3 bases and J 0 bases, leaving 12 bases between the germline ends. This CDR3 comprises 16 residues. Per the germline V gene, CDR1 is LGHNA and CDR2 is YNFKEQ. The CDR3 region has the DNA TGTGCCAGCAGCCAGCCGACCGCAAGCTCTGGAAACACCATATATTTT. Translating it yields CASSQPTASSGNTIYF.

J is TRBJ1-2 and V is TRBV9; D remains unclear. Trimming removed 4 bases at V and 1 base at J, with 14 bases between. The CDR3 consists of 15 residues. In germline, CDR1 is SGDLS, CDR2 YYNGEE. CDR3 bases: TGTGCCAGCAGCCCGGGTTTTTCGGGTAACTATGGCTACACCTTC. Translating it yields CASSPGFSGNYGYTF.

The rearrangement uses TRBV19 and TRBJ1-2; 11 positions agree with TRBD1. J gave up 2 bases and V 4 bases, and 3 bases lay outside the gene matches. The CDR3 is made up of 15 amino acids. The germline CDR1 and CDR2 sequences are LNHDA and SQIVND (reference sequence). The CDR3, as DNA: TGTGCCAGTAGTAGGGACAGGGGGAAGAACTATGGCTACACCTTC. Its protein product is CASSRDRGKNYGYTF.

V and J are TRBV10-1 and TRBJ2-7; D perhaps matches TRBD2 (6 bases). V was trimmed by 10 bases and J by 0 bases, leaving 13 bases between them. The germline V gene encodes CDR1 WNHNN and CDR2 SYGVQD (reference sequence). The CDR3 spans 13 residues. CDR3 region: CATWDGSSYEQYF. CDR3 sequence (DNA): TGCGCCACCTGGGACGGGAGCTCCTACGAGCAGTACTTC.

In DNA form, the CDR3 reads TGTGCCAGCAGTTTAGGAGTGGCCAGACCCTATGGCTACACCTTC. The encoded protein is CASSLGVARPYGYTF. The gene calls are TRBV28 and TRBJ1-2; D is ambiguous. V was shortened by 2 bases and J by 4 bases, with 14 bases between the two germline ends. Germline loops: CDR1 MDHEN, CDR2 SYDVKM. The CDR3 is 15 residues long.

The chain recombines TRBV7-9 with TRBJ2-1; TRBD2 matches 9 bases. The J segment lost 8 bases and the V segment lost 5 bases, leaving 10 bases of the junction unmatched. In germline, CDR1 is SEHNR, CDR2 FQNEAQ (reference sequence). The CDR3 runs 15 residues. The DNA for the CDR3 is TGTGCCAGCAGCGAGACTAGCGGTTTAAGGGATGAGCAGTTCTTC. It codes for CASSETSGLRDEQFF. Filled out from reference TRBV7-9 and TRBJ2-1, the complete variable domain reads DTGVSQNPRHKITKRGQNVTFRCDPISEHNRLYWYRQTLGQGPEFLTYFQNEAQLEKSRLLSDRFSAERPKGSFSTLEIQRTEQGDSAMYLCASSETSGLRDEQFFGPGTRLTVL.

The chain couples TRBV3-1 (or the pseudogene TRBV3-2) to TRBJ1-6; 9 nucleotides agree with TRBD1. The CDR3 consists of 15 residues. V lost 1 base and J lost 10; bases outside the gene matches: 5. Germline loops: CDR1 LGHDT, CDR2 YNNKEL (reference sequence). The CDR3, as DNA: TGTGCCAGCAGCCAAGTCGGACAGGGGAGATCACCCCTCCACTTT. Translating it yields CASSQVGQGRSPLHF.

The chain is built from TRBV7-6 and TRBJ2-3, with 8 bases aligning to TRBD1. CDR3 length: 16 amino acids. CDR1 and CDR2 from the germline V gene are SGHVS and FNYEAQ. V trimming: 4 bases; J trimming: 4 bases; junction bases outside the gene matches: 10. CDR3 nucleotides: TGTGCCAGCAGCTCCGCGAGACAGGGGTTAGCAGATACGCAGTATTTT. The encoded protein is CASSSARQGLADTQYF. Full variable domain (rest looked up from reference TRBV7-6 and TRBJ2-3): GAGVSQSPRYKVTKRGQDVALRCDPISGHVSLYWYRQALGQGPEFLTYFNYEAQQDKSGLPNDRFSAERPEGSISTLTIQRTEQRDSAMYRCASSSARQGLADTQYFGPGTRLTVL.